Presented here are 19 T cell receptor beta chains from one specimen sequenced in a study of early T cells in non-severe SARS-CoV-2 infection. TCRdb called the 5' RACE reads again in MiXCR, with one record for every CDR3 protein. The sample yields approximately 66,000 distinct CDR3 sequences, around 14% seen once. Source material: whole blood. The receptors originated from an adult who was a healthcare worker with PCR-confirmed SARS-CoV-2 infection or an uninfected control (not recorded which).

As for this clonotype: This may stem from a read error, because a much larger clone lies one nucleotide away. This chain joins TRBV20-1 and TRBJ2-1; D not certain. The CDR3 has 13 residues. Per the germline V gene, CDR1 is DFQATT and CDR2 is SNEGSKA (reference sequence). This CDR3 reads CSARGTSYNKQFF. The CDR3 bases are TGCAGTGCCCGAGGAACCTCCTACAATAAGCAGTTCTTC.

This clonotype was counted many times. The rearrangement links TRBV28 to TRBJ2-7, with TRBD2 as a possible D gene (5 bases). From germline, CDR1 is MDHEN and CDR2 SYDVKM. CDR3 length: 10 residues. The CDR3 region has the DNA TGTGCTTCGGGGATCTACGAGCAGTACTTC. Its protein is CASGIYEQYF.

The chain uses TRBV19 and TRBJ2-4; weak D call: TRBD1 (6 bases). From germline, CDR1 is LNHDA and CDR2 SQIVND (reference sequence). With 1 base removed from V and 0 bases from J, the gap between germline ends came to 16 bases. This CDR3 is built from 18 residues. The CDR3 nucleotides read TGTGCCAGTAGTATAGGACCCCACAGGGATCCAGCCAAAAACATTCAGTACTTC. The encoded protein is CASSIGPHRDPAKNIQYF.

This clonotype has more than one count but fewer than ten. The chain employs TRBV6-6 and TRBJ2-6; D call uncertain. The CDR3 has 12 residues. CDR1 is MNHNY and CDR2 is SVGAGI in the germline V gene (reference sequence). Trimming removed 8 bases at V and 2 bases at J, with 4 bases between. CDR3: CASQPGANVLTF. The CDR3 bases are TGTGCCAGCCAGCCTGGGGCCAACGTCCTGACTTTC.

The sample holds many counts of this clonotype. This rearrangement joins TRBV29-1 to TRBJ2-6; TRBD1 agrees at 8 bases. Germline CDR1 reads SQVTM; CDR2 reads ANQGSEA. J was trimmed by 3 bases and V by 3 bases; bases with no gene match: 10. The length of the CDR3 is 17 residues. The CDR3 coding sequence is TGCAGCGTTGAGTTGAGGACAGGGACGTTTGGGGCCAACGTCCTGACTTTC. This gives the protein CSVELRTGTFGANVLTF.

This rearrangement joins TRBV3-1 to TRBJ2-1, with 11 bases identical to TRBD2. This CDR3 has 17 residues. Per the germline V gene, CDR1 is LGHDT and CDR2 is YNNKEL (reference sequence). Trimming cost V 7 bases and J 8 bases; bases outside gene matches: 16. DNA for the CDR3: TGTGCCAGCACCCTACGACTAGCGGGGACAGGTCGCGATGAGCAGTTCTTC. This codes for CASTLRLAGTGRDEQFF.

The CDR3 DNA sequence: TGCGCCAGCAGCTTGGACCAGAACGGGAACACCGGGGAGCTGTTTTTT. Amino acid sequence: CASSLDQNGNTGELFF. This rearrangement joins TRBV5-1 to TRBJ2-2; D unresolved. The CDR3 length is 16 residues. Germline CDR1 SGHRS, CDR2 YFSETQ. The V end was cut by 0 bases, the J end by 1 base, with 10 bases between.

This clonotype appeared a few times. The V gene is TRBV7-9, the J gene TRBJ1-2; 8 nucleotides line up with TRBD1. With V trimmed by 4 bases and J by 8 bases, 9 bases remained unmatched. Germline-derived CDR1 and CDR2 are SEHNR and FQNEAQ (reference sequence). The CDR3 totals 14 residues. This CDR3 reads CASSSDRTGNGYTF. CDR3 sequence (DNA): TGTGCCAGCAGCTCCGACAGGACAGGGAACGGCTACACCTTC.

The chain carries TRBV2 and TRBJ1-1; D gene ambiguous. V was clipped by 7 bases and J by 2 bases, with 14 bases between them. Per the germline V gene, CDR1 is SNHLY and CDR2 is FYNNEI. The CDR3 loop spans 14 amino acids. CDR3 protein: CASTPKASNTEAFF. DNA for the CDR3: TGTGCCAGCACCCCTAAAGCCAGCAACACTGAAGCTTTCTTT.

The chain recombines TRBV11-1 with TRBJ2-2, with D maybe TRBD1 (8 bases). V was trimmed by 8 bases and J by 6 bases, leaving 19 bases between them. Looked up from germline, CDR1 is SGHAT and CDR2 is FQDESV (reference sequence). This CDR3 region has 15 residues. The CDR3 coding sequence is TGTGCCAGCCTTGAGCACAGGGGGGGTTCCGGGGAGCTGTTTTTT. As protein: CASLEHRGGSGELFF.

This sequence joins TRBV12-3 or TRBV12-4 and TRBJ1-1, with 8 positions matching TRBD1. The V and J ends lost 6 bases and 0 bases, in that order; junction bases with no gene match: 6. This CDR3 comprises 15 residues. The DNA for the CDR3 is TGTGCCAGCAGCATCCGACAGGGGATGAACACTGAAGCTTTCTTT. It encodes CASSIRQGMNTEAFF.

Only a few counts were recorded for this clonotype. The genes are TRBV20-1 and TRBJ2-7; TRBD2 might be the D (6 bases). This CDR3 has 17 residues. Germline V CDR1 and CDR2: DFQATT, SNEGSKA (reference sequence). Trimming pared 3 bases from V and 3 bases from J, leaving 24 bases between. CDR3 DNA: TGCAGTGCTAGCACCGGAACATACGGGGGTAGTCTCTACGAGCAGTACTTC. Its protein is CSASTGTYGGSLYEQYF.

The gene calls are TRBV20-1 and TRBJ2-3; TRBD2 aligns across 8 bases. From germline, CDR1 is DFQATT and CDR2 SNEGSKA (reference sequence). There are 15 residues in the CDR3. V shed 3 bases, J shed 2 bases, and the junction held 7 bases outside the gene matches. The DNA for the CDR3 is TGCAGTGCTAGCTTGGGCGGGGGGCCCACAGATACGCAGTATTTT. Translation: CSASLGGGPTDTQYF.

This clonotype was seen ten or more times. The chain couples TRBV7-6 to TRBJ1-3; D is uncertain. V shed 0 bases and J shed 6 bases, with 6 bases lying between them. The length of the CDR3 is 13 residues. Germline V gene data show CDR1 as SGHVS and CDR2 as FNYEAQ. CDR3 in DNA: TGTGCCAGCAGCTTAGCGGAGGAAAACACCATATATTTT. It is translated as CASSLAEENTIYF.

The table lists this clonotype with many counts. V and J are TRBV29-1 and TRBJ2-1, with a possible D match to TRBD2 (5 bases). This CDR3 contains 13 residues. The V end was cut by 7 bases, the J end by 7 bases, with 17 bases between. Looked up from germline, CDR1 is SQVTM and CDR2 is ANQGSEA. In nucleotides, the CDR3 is TGCAGCGCCAGCGAGGGAGTATTTAATGAGCAGTTCTTC. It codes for CSASEGVFNEQFF.

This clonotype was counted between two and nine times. The DNA for the CDR3 is TGCAGTGCCGGACAAGATTTAGCCAAAAACATTCAGTACTTC. It specifies CSAGQDLAKNIQYF. The chain links TRBV20-1 to TRBJ2-4; D is possibly TRBD1 (5 bases). The germline CDR1 and CDR2 sequences are DFQATT and SNEGSKA (reference sequence). The CDR3 is 14 residues long. V gave up 6 bases and J gave up 0 bases, with 12 bases separating them.

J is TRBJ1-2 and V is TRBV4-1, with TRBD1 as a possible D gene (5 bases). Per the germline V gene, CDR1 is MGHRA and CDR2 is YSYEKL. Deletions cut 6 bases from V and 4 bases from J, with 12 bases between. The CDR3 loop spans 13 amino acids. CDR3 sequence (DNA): TGCGCCAGCAGTTGGGAGAGGGGCTATGGCTACACCTTC. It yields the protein CASSWERGYGYTF.

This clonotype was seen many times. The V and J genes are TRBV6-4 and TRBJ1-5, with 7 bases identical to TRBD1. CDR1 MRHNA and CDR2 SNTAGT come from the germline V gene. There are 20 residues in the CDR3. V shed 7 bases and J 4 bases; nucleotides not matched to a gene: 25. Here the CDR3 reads CASIGRLRKTGKKANQPQHF. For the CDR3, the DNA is TGTGCCAGCATCGGACGTCTACGAAAGACAGGGAAAAAGGCAAATCAGCCCCAGCATTTT.

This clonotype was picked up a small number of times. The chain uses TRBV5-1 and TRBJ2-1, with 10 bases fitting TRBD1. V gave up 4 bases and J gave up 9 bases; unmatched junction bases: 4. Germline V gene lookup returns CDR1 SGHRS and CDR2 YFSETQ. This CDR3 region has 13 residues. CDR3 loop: CASSRDRGGEQFF. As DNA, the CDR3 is TGCGCCAGCAGCCGGGACAGGGGAGGTGAGCAGTTCTTC.